The entry that follows covers one T cell receptor beta chain sequence. The antigen is undetermined. This entry comes from a study of shared clonotypes between healthy human individuals. Study observations and caveats: Sequencing depth was expected to affect clonotype sharing among donors.

Free of recent acute infections or vaccinations, the donors were healthy HIV-negative adults. The study used approximately 90 million PBMCs per unsorted sample for genomic DNA. The length of the CDR3 is 14 residues. Germline values: CDR1 SGHTA, CDR2 FQGNSA. The V gene lost 6 bases and the J gene lost 4 bases, with 13 bases spanning the gap. In the source study's methods: With immunoSEQ giving junction-only sequences and no quality scores, filtering differed. Libraries were prepared by immunoSEQ multiplex PCR; TCRdb keeps only in-frame clonotypes and omits some of them. V, J and clone size derive from that table, while D and trimming were established from the DNA sequence. Here the sample spans about 480,000 clones, over 75% being singletons.

The sequenced sample was PBMCs. This TCR was recovered from a woman in her thirties or forties in good health. Some clones in this sample may be carry-over from other donors' samples. The rearrangement uses TRBV7-2 and TRBJ1-3; no clear D. The chain's CDR3 is CASRPGGSGNTIYF. The CDR3 DNA reads TGTGCCAGCAGACCAGGTGGTTCGGGAAACACCATATATTTT.